The sequence of this TCR beta chain was determined in a study of blood T cell repertoires in COVID-19 (dated by TCRdb to the early 2020s). With regard to the full study: Collaborator samples came from the United States, Italy and Spain and covered acute and convalescent phases of COVID-19. A de-identified subject ID, COVID-19 status, age in years and sex were almost always included in the sample metadata. The prospective study material was composed of cDNA or gDNA derived from T cells, B-cell-depleted T cells, or PBMCs. Deeply sampled blood TCRbeta repertoires from subjects exposed to, actively infected with, or recovered from COVID-19 were included in the dataset. Where available, HLA class I and class II types were obtained from metadata supplied by the sample provider rather than from assay-based typing. A freely available public database, intended as a resource for researchers studying the immune response to SARS-CoV-2, is where the repertoires were released. Samples were obtained from the ongoing ImmuneRACE study (first 160 participants) and from 950 to 1,500 subjects provided by 6 global collaborators. The investigation overall reported the following: How much clinical and demographic metadata was included differed by source and by participant, and the metadata was provided uncurated.

Points on this clone: Its cognate antigen has yet to be identified. The record has no base qualities; no much larger clone is one base away.

In the prospective study, participants were about 18 to 89 years old, resided in about two dozen geographic areas of the United States, and were enrolled through a virtual design. Cohort assignment in the prospective study relied on participant-reported clinical history from a screening survey and a study questionnaire. For ImmuneRACE Cohort 3, a participant was defined as recovered based on two consecutive negative NP/OP PCR tests, clearance by a healthcare professional, or resolution of symptoms. Mobile phlebotomists in the prospective study collected whole blood, serum and a nasopharyngeal or oropharyngeal swab from every participant. Prospective study participants could optionally give additional blood draws and questionnaires over an approximately 2-month period. Before DNA extraction, prospective study blood samples were shipped either frozen or at room temperature. Taken from cysteine to phenylalanine, the CDR3 has 15 residues. Only CDR3 DNA remains: 45 bases, in frame from the first base. The junction shows trimming of 4 bases on V and 2 bases on J, and the gene matches do not reach 7 bases of it. Via the germline V gene, CDR1 is SGHVS and CDR2 FQNEAQ.

The immunoSEQ Assay, a bias-controlled multiplex PCR, was used to amplify TCRbeta CDR3 regions from genomic DNA. As for how the authors treated the data: Within the assay, amplification of reference gene primers was used to estimate how many nucleated cells each sample contained. To quantify the absolute abundance of each unique TCRbeta CDR3 rearrangement, sequence reads were collapsed and filtered. Productive Simpson clonality was computed per sample as the square root of Simpson's diversity index over productive rearrangements. This is the immuneACCESS table as TCRdb keeps it, with only in-frame sequences that have V and J called. A part of the clones is gone; compared with another copy, unresolved V genes explain less than half, and the rest is unexplained. V, J and clone size are taken as reported in that table, and D and trimming were inferred from the DNA itself. The sample contains about 400,000 clones, around nine tenths of them found a single time. The ten largest clones capture about 1.8% of the sample.

Sequencing used PBMCs or T cells enriched from blood (not recorded which). The chain was built from TRBV7-8 and TRBJ2-5; TRBD2 agrees with 7 junctional bases. This receptor was obtained from a woman in her 30s who had recovered from COVID-19. The CDR3 region has the sequence CASSSGGRLQETQYF. In nucleotide form, the sequence is TGTGCCAGCAGCTCCGGGGGGAGATTGCAAGAGACCCAGTACTTC.